This T cell receptor (beta chain) was identified during a study of blood T cell repertoires in COVID-19. Sequenced by immunoSEQ multiplex PCR; TCRdb stores in-frame clones only, minus some. The profile shows around 220,000 clones, about 88% of them singletons. This clone has a single count. V lost 4 bases, J lost 4 bases, and 9 bases stayed unmatched. The CDR3 has 16 amino acids. Germline loops: CDR1 MNHNS, CDR2 SASEGT. The sample taken for sequencing was peripheral blood. The clonotype was recovered from a woman aged 40 to 50 who had recovered from COVID-19. This rearrangement joins TRBV6-1 to TRBJ1-5; 8 nucleotides line up with TRBD1. CDR3 bases: TGTGCCAGCAGTGCCCTTGGACAGGGACTGAATCAGCCCCAGCATTTT. It yields the protein CASSALGQGLNQPQHF.